This TCR beta chain was observed in a study of brain T cells in children with intractable seizures. Some clones are missing from TCRdb's copy, which holds only in-frame ones; the method was immunoSEQ multiplex PCR. The repertoire holds about 350,000 clones, with 85% to 95% as singletons. Time point denoted: blood from clinic visit 5 months post-surgery; TSC patient then seizure free. The sample consisted of peripheral blood, taken roughly 5 months after surgery. The clonotype originates from a boy in the first two years of life with tuberous sclerosis and intractable seizures.

This CDR3 reads CAARTDLIYGYTF. The CDR3 bases are TGTGCCGCCCGGACAGACTTAATCTATGGCTACACCTTC. This rearrangement joins TRBV10-3 to TRBJ1-2, with a weak D call TRBD1 (6 bases). CDR3 length equals 13 residues. The V and J ends lost 11 bases and 4 bases respectively, with 17 bases between them. Germline loops: CDR1 ENHRY, CDR2 SYGVKD.